This T cell receptor beta chain is drawn from a study of T cell clonality in common variable immunodeficiency. Per the germline V gene, CDR1 is SGHAT and CDR2 is FQNNGV. Losses at the gene ends were 1 base for V and 5 bases for J; bases not matched to a gene: 6. The CDR3 spans 15 residues. TCRdb's table, derived via immunoSEQ multiplex PCR, lists solely in-frame clones and lacks some. Found here are around 25,000 clones, no singletons; the ten largest cover 24%. Blood samples were heparinized, roughly 5 to 8 ml per donor. Whole-study results and caveats: In common variable immunodeficiency, TCR beta chains reportedly carried fewer deletions and N-nucleotide insertions.

This clone was counted ten times or more. The antigen is undetermined. The CDR3 extends 3 residues past the end of the read, so its final part is completed from the germline J gene. This TCR derives from a human donor with common variable immunodeficiency. Source material: peripheral blood mononuclear cells. J is TRBJ2-3 and V is TRBV11-2; TRBD1 matches 7 bases. CDR3 DNA, as far as it was read: TGTGCCAGCAGCTTAGTTTTAGGGGGCAAAGATACG. Translated, it gives CASSLVLGGKDT. The whole CDR3 sequence is CASSLVLGGKDTQYF.